Below, 22 T cell receptor beta chains from the same sample are listed, as sequenced in a study of blood T cell repertoires in COVID-19. The protocol was immunoSEQ multiplex PCR, while the TCRdb copy is restricted to in-frame clones and leaves out a portion. The sample yields more than 250,000 clones, over 75% seen once. Source material: PBMCs or T cells enriched from blood (not recorded which). Source of these receptors: a woman aged 18-29 years who had recovered from COVID-19.

V and J are TRBV12-3 or TRBV12-4 and TRBJ1-2; TRBD1 is a possible D gene (6 bases). This CDR3 contains 13 residues. V lost 6 bases and J 4 bases, leaving 12 bases between the germline ends. Written as DNA, the CDR3 is TGTGCCAGCAGGAGGGGGGGTGCCTATGGCTACACCTTC. Its protein product is CASRRGGAYGYTF.

The chain carries TRBV13 and TRBJ1-1, with D tentatively TRBD1 (5 bases). Per the germline V gene, CDR1 is PRHDT and CDR2 is FYEKMQ (reference sequence). V lost 7 bases and J lost 3, with 12 bases in between. This CDR3 is 13 amino acids long. The CDR3 spells CASKTQDHTEAFF. DNA for the CDR3: TGTGCCAGCAAAACACAGGACCACACTGAAGCTTTCTTT.

The V gene is TRBV19, the J gene TRBJ1-2; D may be TRBD1 (6 bases). The V gene's germline CDR1 is LNHDA and CDR2 SQIVND (reference sequence). The CDR3 spans 12 residues. V was cut by 10 bases and J by 5 bases, with 14 bases left in between. CDR3 loop: CAIRTVPYGYTF. The DNA for the CDR3 is TGTGCCATTAGGACAGTTCCATATGGCTACACCTTC.

The CDR3 sequence is CASSFRDRVLSGNTIYF. The CDR3, as DNA: TGTGCCAGCAGCTTCCGGGACAGGGTCCTTTCTGGAAACACCATATATTTT. The chain recombines TRBV9 with TRBJ1-3, with 9 bases that match TRBD1. The CDR3 consists of 17 residues. J was trimmed by 1 base and V by 4 bases; bases with no gene match: 9. CDR1 is SGDLS and CDR2 is YYNGEE in the germline V gene.

The V and J genes are TRBV2 and TRBJ2-7; 7 nucleotides agree with TRBD2. Germline assignment: CDR1 SNHLY and CDR2 FYNNEI. The CDR3 has 15 residues. V lost 3 bases and J lost 1; bases outside the gene matches: 6. CDR3 sequence: CASSEGRDVSYEQYF. For the CDR3, the DNA is TGTGCCAGCAGTGAGGGGAGGGACGTATCCTACGAGCAGTACTTC.

Only a few counts were recorded for this clone. This chain links TRBV6-5 with TRBJ1-1; D possibly corresponds to TRBD1 (5 bases). The CDR3 covers 15 residues. The germline V gene encodes CDR1 MNHEY and CDR2 SVGAGI. Between the trimmed V and J ends, which lost 6 bases and 1 base, there was a span of 15 bases. CDR3 sequence (DNA): TGTGCCAGCAGGAGGTCAGTGGGGCGGAACACTGAAGCTTTCTTT. Its protein product is CASRRSVGRNTEAFF.

This chain uses TRBV18 with TRBJ1-2; possible D gene TRBD1, 5 bases. V lost 3 bases to trimming and J lost 4 bases, with 12 bases between them. From germline, CDR1 is KGHSH and CDR2 LQKENI. This CDR3 spans 14 amino acids. CDR3 sequence reads: CASSPDSTAYGYTF. Here the CDR3 DNA reads TGTGCCAGCTCACCTGACAGTACCGCCTATGGCTACACCTTC.

A few counts support this clone. The chain uses TRBV30 and TRBJ2-7; TRBD2 agrees at 7 bases. V lost 4 bases, J lost 4 bases, and 4 bases stayed unmatched. The CDR3 totals 12 residues. Per the germline V gene, CDR1 is GTSNPN and CDR2 is SVGIG (reference sequence). CDR3 bases: TGTGCCTGGAACTTGGGAGGGTACGAGCAGTACTTC. Its protein product is CAWNLGGYEQYF.

The rearrangement links TRBV29-1 to TRBJ1-1; D call uncertain. The V end lost 3 bases, the J end lost 4 bases, and 9 bases lay between the germline ends. CDR3 length equals 12 residues. Germline CDR1 and CDR2: SQVTM and ANQGSEA. The CDR3 DNA sequence: TGCAGCGTTGATCCCCGTTCCACTGAAGCTTTCTTT. Amino acids: CSVDPRSTEAFF.

V usage is TRBV5-1 and J usage is TRBJ2-1; D not resolved. The germline CDR1 and CDR2 sequences are SGHRS and YFSETQ. Trimming took off 0 bases at V and 0 bases at J, with 7 bases between the two ends. This CDR3 spans 15 amino acids. CDR3 DNA sequence: TGCGCCAGCAGCTTGGAACACAGCTCCTACAATGAGCAGTTCTTC. Encoded protein: CASSLEHSSYNEQFF.

V usage is TRBV4-2 and J usage is TRBJ2-1; no reliable D call. The CDR3 runs 15 residues. The germline CDR1 and CDR2 sequences are LGHNA and YNFKEQ. Trimming stripped 0 bases from V and 4 bases from J, with 10 bases between. CDR3 sequence reads: CASSQDWPGYNEQFF. CDR3 bases: TGTGCCAGCAGCCAAGATTGGCCAGGTTACAATGAGCAGTTCTTC.

The V call is TRBV3-1 (or the pseudogene TRBV3-2), the J call TRBJ1-2; TRBD1 aligns across 7 bases. This CDR3 comprises 15 residues. Trimming took 4 bases from V and 4 from J; bases not matched to a gene: 9. CDR1 is LGHDT, CDR2 YNNKEL, per germline (reference sequence). CDR3 protein: CASSLRDRGFYGYTF. CDR3 in DNA: TGTGCCAGCAGCCTCCGGGACAGAGGCTTCTATGGCTACACCTTC.

Regarding this clone: The same CDR3 arises from other DNA sequences in this sample as well. In DNA form, the CDR3 reads TGCGCCAGCAGCTTGGTTTCAGGGAGCAATCAGCCCCAGCATTTT. This codes for CASSLVSGSNQPQHF. The rearrangement uses TRBV5-1 and TRBJ1-5; D perhaps matches TRBD1 (5 bases). This CDR3 has 15 amino acids. In germline, CDR1 is SGHRS, CDR2 YFSETQ. With 0 bases removed from V and 1 base from J, the gap between germline ends came to 8 bases.

This clone was seen a handful of times. The V and J genes are TRBV30 and TRBJ2-7, with D possibly TRBD2 on 6 matching bases. Germline V gives CDR1 GTSNPN, CDR2 SVGIG (reference sequence). The CDR3 contains 14 residues. With 5 bases removed from V and 5 bases from J, the gap between germline ends came to 19 bases. CDR3 loop: CAWFAGMTNDEQYF. The CDR3 nucleotides read TGTGCCTGGTTCGCGGGAATGACGAACGACGAGCAGTACTTC.

This chain uses TRBV28 with TRBJ2-4; 13 bases map to TRBD2. CDR3 length: 16 amino acids. Trimming cost V 5 bases and J 9 bases; bases outside gene matches: 10. Germline CDR1 reads MDHEN; CDR2 reads SYDVKM. CDR3 DNA sequence: TGTGCCAGCAGTGTACTAGCGGGAGGGCCGGCGGCCATTCAGTACTTC. Translation gives CASSVLAGGPAAIQYF.

The DNA of the CDR3 is TGTGCCTGGAGCGCGGGGGCTCTCGAGCAGTACTTC. Translated, it gives CAWSAGALEQYF. The chain has TRBV30 and TRBJ2-7; possible D gene TRBD2, 7 bases. CDR3 length equals 12 residues. Trimming took off 3 bases at V and 6 bases at J, with 12 bases between the two ends. Looked up from germline, CDR1 is GTSNPN and CDR2 is SVGIG (reference sequence). The full variable domain, rest sourced from reference TRBV30 and TRBJ2-7, is SQTIHQWPATLVQPVGSPLSLECTVEGTSNPNLYWYRQAAGRGLQLLFYSVGIGQISSEVPQNLSASRPQDRQFILSSKKLLLSDSGFYLCAWSAGALEQYFGPGTRLTVT.

V and J are TRBV7-9 and TRBJ2-6; D unresolved. The CDR3 contains 15 residues. Germline V CDR1 and CDR2: SEHNR, FQNEAQ (reference sequence). V was shortened by 5 bases and J by 4 bases, with 12 bases between the two germline ends. The CDR3 loop is CASSPHLTGANVLTF. The CDR3 coding sequence is TGTGCCAGCAGCCCCCACCTCACAGGGGCCAACGTCCTGACTTTC.

The chain carries TRBV27 and TRBJ1-4, with TRBD1 matching over 7 bases. Looked up from germline, CDR1 is MNHEY and CDR2 is SMNVEV (reference sequence). After removal of 6 bases from V and 10 bases from J, the junction contained 11 bases not matched to a gene. The CDR3 is 14 amino acids. CDR3 sequence (DNA): TGTGCCAGCAGATCTATCGACAGGGCGGGAAAACTGTTTTTT. It translates to CASRSIDRAGKLFF.

This chain connects TRBV19 to TRBJ2-3; D not resolved. The germline V and J ends were trimmed by 6 bases and 0 bases, with 13 bases remaining between them. CDR3 length: 15 amino acids. Per germline, CDR1 LNHDA and CDR2 SQIVND (reference sequence). The CDR3 region is CASRPLAVSTDTQYF. In DNA form, the CDR3 reads TGTGCCAGTAGACCTCTGGCTGTGAGCACAGATACGCAGTATTTT.

This clone appeared once. This chain links TRBV20-1 with TRBJ2-3; 8 nucleotides align to TRBD2. This CDR3 is 16 amino acids long. Trimming removed 3 bases from V and 4 bases from J; junction bases left unmatched: 12. Germline CDR1 DFQATT, CDR2 SNEGSKA (reference sequence). In DNA form, the CDR3 reads TGCAGTGCTAGTAGCGGGGACCCTGCCCAGGCAGATACGCAGTATTTT. This translates into CSASSGDPAQADTQYF.

The chain recombines TRBV4-1 with TRBJ1-5, with 8 bases identical to TRBD1. V dropped 3 bases and J dropped 0; count of bases not matched to a gene: 1. Germline CDR1 MGHRA, CDR2 YSYEKL. This CDR3 has 15 residues. The CDR3 DNA follows: TGCGCCAGCAGCCAGACAGGGGATAGCAATCAGCCCCAGCATTTT. Amino acids: CASSQTGDSNQPQHF.

This clone was counted between two and nine times. At one end, the junction sequence differs from germline, possibly due to a read error. The DNA of the CDR3 is TGCGCCAGCAGCCAAGATCGAGTCTACTTTTTC. Translated, it gives CASSQDRVYFF. The chain employs TRBV4-1 and TRBJ2-7; D not resolved. The CDR3 covers 11 residues. Germline values: CDR1 MGHRA, CDR2 YSYEKL.